This is a list of T cell receptor beta chains from one sample in a study of cytomegalovirus exposure and HLA in healthy donors. The data were produced by immunoSEQ multiplex PCR, yet TCRdb's version contains in-frame clones alone and is incomplete. This sample has fewer than 200,000 clones; roughly 79% occur once, and the top ten carry over 10%. The sequenced sample was PBMCs. The origin of the receptors is a woman aged 45-65 years in good health and CMV-seronegative. Each CDR3 is given with its conserved first and last residue. The D gene is left open where the match is weak. Rows may omit the clone size; those that give it use once, few, many or a size class.

J gene	clone size	V gene	D gene	CDR3 DNA	CDR3 protein
TRBJ2-1	NA	TRBV9	TRBD1	TGTGCCAGCAGCGTAGGGGACAGCTACAATGAGCAGTTCTTC	CASSVGDSYNEQFF
TRBJ1-1	NA	TRBV7-9	TRBD1	TGTGCCACGGGACAGCTGAACACTGAAGCTTTCTTT	CATGQLNTEAFF
TRBJ1-3	once	TRBV6-5	NA	TGTGCCAGCAGTCCCACAGGGTCAGGAAACACCATATATTTT	CASSPTGSGNTIYF
TRBJ1-5	NA	TRBV7-2	TRBD1	TGTGCCAGCAGCGGGCCTCCGGGACAGGGGGCTGTGGGCAATCAGCCCCAGCATTTT	CASSGPPGQGAVGNQPQHF
TRBJ2-1	NA	TRBV6-5	NA	TGTGCCAGCAGTTACCGGGGAAATGAGCAGTTCTTC	CASSYRGNEQFF
TRBJ2-1	NA	TRBV7-2	NA	TGTGCCAGCAGCTTAGTGACTAGAATAGGCAATGAGCAGTTCTTC	CASSLVTRIGNEQFF
TRBJ2-1	NA	TRBV9	TRBD2	TGTGCCAGCAGCGTATTAGCGGGGATGAACAATGAGCAGTTCTTC	CASSVLAGMNNEQFF
TRBJ1-5	NA	TRBV4-3	NA	TGCGCCAGCAGCCAAGGGTACAGAACCAATCAGCCCCAGCATTTT	CASSQGYRTNQPQHF
TRBJ2-4	few	TRBV4-2	TRBD2	TGTGCCAGCAGCCAACTAACCGGGGGGGATGCCAAAAACATTCAGTACTTC	CASSQLTGGDAKNIQYF
TRBJ1-6	NA	TRBV5-1	NA	TGCGCCAGCAGCTTATCAGGAGGGTTAAATTCACCCCTCCACTTT	CASSLSGGLNSPLHF
TRBJ1-3	NA	TRBV29-1	TRBD1	TGCAGCGTTGTTCCGACAGGGGGAAACACCATATATTTT	CSVVPTGGNTIYF
TRBJ2-4	NA	TRBV5-1	TRBD1	TGCGCCAGCAGCGCATGGGACAGGGACGCCAAAAACATTCAGTACTTC	CASSAWDRDAKNIQYF
TRBJ2-7	NA	TRBV7-2	NA	TGTGCCAGCAGCTTAGCTGGTCCAGGGATTTCCTACGAGCAGTACTTC	CASSLAGPGISYEQYF
TRBJ2-5	NA	TRBV5-1	TRBD2	TGCGCCAGCACTTTCGGGGGGAGCGGGCGAGGAGAGACCCAGTACTTC	CASTFGGSGRGETQYF
TRBJ2-7	NA	TRBV6-5	NA	TGTGCCAGCAGCCCCGGTGGGCCGGACTCCTACGAGCAGTACTTC	CASSPGGPDSYEQYF
TRBJ1-5	NA	TRBV28	TRBD1	TGTGCCAGCAGTGACCCGGGACAGTGGGATCAGCCCCAGCATTTT	CASSDPGQWDQPQHF
TRBJ2-7	NA	TRBV5-5	NA	TGTGCCAGCAGCCCCACAGGGAACTACGAGCAGTACTTC	CASSPTGNYEQYF
TRBJ1-5	NA	TRBV19	NA	TGTGCCAGTAGGGCGGGCGGTCAGCCCCAGCATTTT	CASRAGGQPQHF
TRBJ2-2	NA	TRBV7-9	TRBD2	TGTGCCAGCAGCTTAAAGGAGCAGCGGGGGAAGACCGGGGAGCTGTTTTTT	CASSLKEQRGKTGELFF
TRBJ2-7	NA	TRBV19	TRBD2	TGTGCCAGTAGTAAGCAGGTTGGCGGGGGTTTTCACGAGCAGTACTTC	CASSKQVGGGFHEQYF
TRBJ2-7	NA	TRBV6-1	TRBD1	TGTGCCAGCATCAGGCAGGGGGACTACGAGCAGTACTTC	CASIRQGDYEQYF
TRBJ1-2	NA	TRBV30	NA	TGTGCCTGGAACACTTGGACAGATGGCTACACCTTC	CAWNTWTDGYTF
TRBJ2-2	NA	TRBV2	NA	TGTGCCAGTGGTACAGGGTTCACCGGGGAGCTGTTTTTT	CASGTGFTGELFF
TRBJ2-7	NA	TRBV11-3	NA	TGTGCCAGCAGCCCCTCCCACCGGGTTTTCGGCGGCCCCTACGAGCAGTACTTC	CASSPSHRVFGGPYEQYF
TRBJ2-2	NA	TRBV30	NA	TGTGCCTGGACTCTTATCTCCGGGGAGCTGTTTTTT	CAWTLISGELFF
TRBJ1-1	NA	TRBV5-1	NA	TGCGCCAGCAGCTTGGGTAGGGGTCAATCTGAAGCTTTCTTT	CASSLGRGQSEAFF
TRBJ2-7	NA	TRBV7-2	NA	TGTGCCAGCAGCCCCGGCCGGGGGTTTATCACCGAGCAGTACTTC	CASSPGRGFITEQYF
TRBJ2-7	NA	TRBV27	TRBD1	TGTGCCAGCAGTCTGGCCGGGACAGGGACGCACGAGCAGTACTTC	CASSLAGTGTHEQYF
TRBJ1-1	NA	TRBV2	TRBD1	TGTGCCAGCAATAACCAACAGGGGATCACTGAAGCTTTCTTT	CASNNQQGITEAFF
TRBJ2-7	NA	TRBV30	TRBD1	TGTGCCTGGAGTTTTTTTGCCCCGGGACAGGACTACGAGCAGTACTTC	CAWSFFAPGQDYEQYF
TRBJ1-2	NA	TRBV7-9	TRBD1	TGTGCCAGCAGCTCATTCGACAAGGGGGCGAACGGAGGCTACACCTTC	CASSSFDKGANGGYTF
TRBJ1-1	NA	TRBV6-1	NA	TGTGCCACCGGGAAGGCTGAAGCTTTCTTT	CATGKAEAFF
TRBJ1-6	NA	TRBV7-2	NA	TGTGCCAGCAGCTTAGGAGTTCGAGGTCGCCTCCACTTT	CASSLGVRGRLHF
TRBJ2-3	NA	TRBV19	NA	TGTGCCAGTAGCCGGGACTTGCTCGTTACGCAGTATTTT	CASSRDLLVTQYF
TRBJ2-7	NA	TRBV28	TRBD2	TGTGCCAGCAGGACTAGCGGCTCTTACGAGCAGTACTTC	CASRTSGSYEQYF
TRBJ1-6	NA	TRBV4-3	NA	TGCGCCAGCAGCCAAGATGCAGGCAGGCTGAATTCACCCCTCCACTTT	CASSQDAGRLNSPLHF
TRBJ2-1	NA	TRBV5-6	TRBD1	TGTGCCAGCAGCTGGGGACAGGGGCGCCTCGGGAATGAGCAGTTCTTC	CASSWGQGRLGNEQFF
TRBJ2-1	once	TRBV27	NA	TGTGCCAGCAGTCTAGACTACAATGAGCAGTTCTTC	CASSLDYNEQFF
TRBJ2-5	few	TRBV7-2	NA	TGTGCCAGCAGCTCTGGTGAGGCCCAAGAGACCCAGTACTTC	CASSSGEAQETQYF
TRBJ2-3	few	TRBV7-9	NA	TGTGCCAGCGGACCATTACAGGTTAGCACAGATACGCAGTATTTT	CASGPLQVSTDTQYF
TRBJ1-1	NA	TRBV11-2	NA	TGTGCCAGCAGCACCTTCCCGGGTAGAATTGAAGCTTTCTTT	CASSTFPGRIEAFF
TRBJ1-2	NA	TRBV6-5	NA	TGTGCCAGCACCACCCGGAGGGTTGGCTACACCTTC	CASTTRRVGYTF
TRBJ1-5	NA	TRBV7-8	NA	TGTGCCAGCAGCTCAGGGAAATATAATAGCAATCAGCCCCAGCATTTT	CASSSGKYNSNQPQHF
TRBJ1-6	NA	TRBV6-1	NA	TGTGCCAGCAGTTATAGACAGATTAATTCACCCCTCCACTTT	CASSYRQINSPLHF
TRBJ2-3	NA	TRBV7-2	NA	TGTGCCAGCAGCTCCCGCCGAGGGCGTAATCCAGATACGCAGTATTTT	CASSSRRGRNPDTQYF
TRBJ2-3	NA	TRBV11-2	TRBD2	TGTGCCAGCAGCTACTCGGCGGGAGTAGATACGCAGTATTTT	CASSYSAGVDTQYF
TRBJ2-2	NA	TRBV30	TRBD2	TGTGCCTGGAATAGCGGGCGGGGACCCGGGGAGCTGTTTTTT	CAWNSGRGPGELFF
TRBJ2-5	few	TRBV5-4	NA	TGTGCCAGCAGCCAGAGAATCCGAGCGGTCGGGGAACAAGAGACCCAGTACTTC	CASSQRIRAVGEQETQYF
TRBJ1-2	NA	TRBV5-4	NA	TGTGCCAGCAGCGCAGTCGGGTCTTCGATTATTAACTATGGCTACACCTTC	CASSAVGSSIINYGYTF
TRBJ1-3	NA	TRBV4-3	NA	TGCGCCAGCAGCCTCCTTTTGGAGTTTGGAAACACCATATATTTT	CASSLLLEFGNTIYF
TRBJ2-2	NA	TRBV7-8	NA	TGTGCCAGCAGCTCCCGTGACTGGCGACCGGATCTCACCGGGGAGCTGTTTTTT	CASSSRDWRPDLTGELFF
TRBJ2-7	few	TRBV19	TRBD1	TGTGCCAGTAGTATGGGACAGAGCTACGAGCAGTACTTC	CASSMGQSYEQYF
TRBJ1-1	NA	TRBV9	TRBD1	TGTGCCAGCAGCGTAGATGGACAGGGTTACACTGAAGCTTTCTTT	CASSVDGQGYTEAFF
TRBJ2-7	NA	TRBV4-1	NA	TGCGCCAGCAGCCAAGAAATCCGCCGGCAGGGTTACGAGCAGTACTTC	CASSQEIRRQGYEQYF